These 13 T cell receptor beta chains were sequenced from one sample in a study of chemoradiotherapy in HPV16-positive cancers. The table came from immunoSEQ multiplex PCR; TCRdb's copy has only in-frame clones and leaves some out. The sample consists of approximately 6,600 clones, around 80% of them appearing once. The sample consisted of tumor tissue, taken from a patient who underwent chemoradiotherapy. The source is a human donor with HPV-associated anogenital cancer.

This sequence joins TRBV5-4 and TRBJ2-5; a weak D match, TRBD2 (6 bases). Germline-derived CDR1 and CDR2 are SGHNT and YYREEE (reference sequence). Trimming left V 4 bases short and J 3 bases short, with 19 bases between. The CDR3 has 16 residues. The CDR3 DNA sequence: TGTGCCAGCAGCCATTTATTCGGGACTGACGAAGAGACCCAGTACTTC. This codes for CASSHLFGTDEETQYF.

The V call is TRBV6-1, the J call TRBJ1-4; D is unclear. Trimming removed 6 bases at V and 4 bases at J, with 12 bases between. This CDR3 is built from 14 residues. Germline CDR1 reads MNHNS; CDR2 reads SASEGT. The CDR3 sequence: CASSHGRFNEKLFF. The CDR3, as DNA: TGTGCCAGCAGCCACGGGAGGTTTAATGAAAAACTGTTTTTT.

This chain links TRBV4-1 with TRBJ1-3, with a weak D call TRBD1 (6 bases). Germline CDR1 reads MGHRA; CDR2 reads YSYEKL. V lost 1 base to trimming and J lost 0 bases, with 10 bases between them. This CDR3 spans 16 amino acids. The CDR3 here is CASSQVDSSSGNTIYF. For the CDR3, the DNA is TGCGCCAGCAGCCAAGTGGACAGTAGCTCTGGAAACACCATATATTTT.

The chain carries TRBV27 and TRBJ2-7; 10 nucleotides line up with TRBD1. This CDR3 is 16 amino acids long. Germline lookup yields CDR1 MNHEY and CDR2 SMNVEV (reference sequence). J gave up 3 bases and V 5 bases, and 10 bases lay outside the gene matches. The CDR3 here is CASSPGRQGAFYEQYF. The CDR3 region has the DNA TGTGCCAGCAGTCCCGGTCGACAGGGGGCTTTCTACGAGCAGTACTTC.

This chain connects TRBV4-3 to TRBJ1-2; D gene unclear. This CDR3 has 14 residues. CDR1 is LGHNA and CDR2 is YSLEER in the germline V gene. Trimming stripped 0 bases from V and 8 bases from J, with 13 bases between. The CDR3, as DNA: TGCGCCAGCAGCCAAGATGAGAGGGCCGACGGCTACACCTTC. It yields the protein CASSQDERADGYTF.

The J gene is TRBJ2-5, the V gene TRBV7-8, with D perhaps matching TRBD2 (5 bases). Germline-derived CDR1 and CDR2 are SGHVS and FQNEAQ. The CDR3 runs to 13 residues. V was pared by 0 bases and J by 4 bases, with 6 bases between. CDR3 DNA: TGTGCCAGCAGCTTAGCCCGGGGAGAGACCCAGTACTTC. This gives the protein CASSLARGETQYF.

Of note for this clone: Other DNA sequences of this sample code for an identical CDR3. CDR3: CASSQDLGATNEKLFF. The CDR3 coding sequence is TGCGCCAGCAGCCAAGACTTAGGGGCGACTAATGAAAAACTGTTTTTT. The chain is built from TRBV4-3 and TRBJ1-4; weak D call: TRBD1 (5 bases). The CDR3 runs 16 residues. V lost 0 bases and J lost 2, with 10 bases in between. Germline loops: CDR1 LGHNA, CDR2 YSLEER.

This chain links TRBV5-4 with TRBJ2-6; tentatively, D is TRBD1 or TRBD2 (5 bases each). The V end lost 4 bases, the J end lost 3 bases, and 11 bases lay between the germline ends. This CDR3 region has 15 residues. Germline V gene sequence: CDR1 SGHNT, CDR2 YYREEE (reference sequence). The DNA for the CDR3 is TGTGCCAGCAGCCTTCCAGGGAGTGGGGCCAACGTCCTGACTTTC. Translation gives CASSLPGSGANVLTF. The complete variable domain, with remaining parts taken from reference TRBV5-4 and TRBJ2-6, reads ETGVTQSPTHLIKTRGQQVTLRCSSQSGHNTVSWYQQALGQGPQFIFQYYREEENGRGNFPPRFSGLQFPNYSSELNVNALELDDSALYLCASSLPGSGANVLTFGAGSRLTVL.

The chain uses TRBV5-1 and TRBJ1-2; 7 positions match TRBD1. The CDR3 length is 14 residues. Germline V gives CDR1 SGHRS, CDR2 YFSETQ. J was trimmed by 4 bases and V by 5 bases; bases with no gene match: 8. In nucleotides, the CDR3 is TGCGCCAGCAGAGACAGGGCCTTCGGCTATGGCTACACCTTC. Translating gives CASRDRAFGYGYTF.

The V and J genes are TRBV19 and TRBJ1-6, with TRBD1 matching 7 bases. Germline loops: CDR1 LNHDA, CDR2 SQIVND (reference sequence). After removal of 6 bases from V and 7 bases from J, the junction contained 6 bases not matched to a gene. This CDR3 is 14 amino acids long. The CDR3 region has the DNA TGTGCCAGTAGCGCACAGGGGAGGAATTCACCCCTCCACTTT. This encodes CASSAQGRNSPLHF.

This chain uses TRBV5-1 with TRBJ2-7; 9 nucleotides line up with TRBD1. Germline V gives CDR1 SGHRS, CDR2 YFSETQ. CDR3 length: 16 amino acids. The trim removed 2 bases at V and 1 base at J, leaving 7 bases unmatched. CDR3 loop: CASSFRLGQGSYEQYF. CDR3 bases: TGCGCCAGCAGCTTCCGTCTGGGACAGGGTTCCTACGAGCAGTACTTC. The full variable domain, in which reference TRBV5-1 and TRBJ2-7 provide the parts outside the CDR3, is KAGVTQTPRYLIKTRGQQVTLSCSPISGHRSVSWYQQTPGQGLQFLFEYFSETQRNKGNFPGRFSGRQFSNSRSEMNVSTLELGDSALYLCASSFRLGQGSYEQYFGPGTRLTVT.

V and J are TRBV2 and TRBJ2-1; D gene unclear. Trimming took off 4 bases at V and 6 bases at J, with 10 bases between the two ends. The germline V gene has CDR1 SNHLY and CDR2 FYNNEI. The CDR3 extends over 13 amino acids. The CDR3 loop reads CASSGSASNEQFF. In DNA form, the CDR3 reads TGTGCCAGCAGTGGGTCGGCTTCCAATGAGCAGTTCTTC.

The chain couples TRBV6-1 to TRBJ2-1; 7 bases line up with TRBD2. The CDR3 has 13 residues. Germline V gene data show CDR1 as MNHNS and CDR2 as SASEGT. V lost 7 bases, J lost 13 bases, and 13 bases stayed unmatched. Here the CDR3 reads CASKTEWGGEQFF. The CDR3 region has the DNA TGTGCCAGCAAAACCGAGTGGGGGGGAGAACAGTTCTTC.